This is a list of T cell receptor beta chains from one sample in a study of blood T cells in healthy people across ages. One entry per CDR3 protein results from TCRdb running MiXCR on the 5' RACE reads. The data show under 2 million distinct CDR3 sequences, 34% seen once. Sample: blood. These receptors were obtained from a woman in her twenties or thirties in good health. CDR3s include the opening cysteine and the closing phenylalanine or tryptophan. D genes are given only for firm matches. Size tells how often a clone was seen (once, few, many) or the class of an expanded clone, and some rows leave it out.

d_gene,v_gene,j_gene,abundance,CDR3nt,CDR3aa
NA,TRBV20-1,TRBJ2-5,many,TGCAGTGCTAGTCAGGGGAGGTACCAAGAGACCCAGTACTTC,CSASQGRYQETQYF
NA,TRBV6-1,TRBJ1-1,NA,TGTGCCGTTGCCCCCGAGGGCACTGAAGCTTTCTTT,CAVAPEGTEAFF
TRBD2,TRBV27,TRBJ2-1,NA,TGTGCCAACAGTTTATTGGGGACTAGCGGGAGTAATGAGCAGTTCTTC,CANSLLGTSGSNEQFF
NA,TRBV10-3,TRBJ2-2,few,TGTGCCACCGAAACAGGGACCGGGGAGCTGTTTTTT,CATETGTGELFF
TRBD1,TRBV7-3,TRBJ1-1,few,TGTGCCAGCAGCGTCAAGGGGACAGGGAGACCTTTCTTT,CASSVKGTGRPFF
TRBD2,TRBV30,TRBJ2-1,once,TGTGCCTGGAATGTGGGACTAGCGGCAAATGAGCAGTTCTTC,CAWNVGLAANEQFF
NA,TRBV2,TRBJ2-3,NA,TGTGCCAGCAGTGTTTCCCCGGGGGCAGATACGCAGTATTTT,CASSVSPGADTQYF
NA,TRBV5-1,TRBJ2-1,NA,TGCGCCAGCGGGGCGGTTAGCTCCTACAATGAGCAGTTCTTC,CASGAVSSYNEQFF
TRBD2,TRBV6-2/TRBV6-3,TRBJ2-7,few,TGTGCCAGCAGTTCCCCCAGCGGGAGGGGCGAGCAGTACTTC,CASSSPSGRGEQYF
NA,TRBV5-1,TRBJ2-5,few,TGCGCCAGCAGCTTCGGGACTCTCGGGGGAAACCAAGAGACCCAGTACTTC,CASSFGTLGGNQETQYF
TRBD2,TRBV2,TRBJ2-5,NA,TGTGCCAGCAGTTCCCTACTAGCGGGAGGGGAAGAGACCCAGTACTTC,CASSSLLAGGEETQYF
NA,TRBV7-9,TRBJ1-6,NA,TGTGCCAGCAGAACAAAAAGGAGCTCCCATAATTCACCCCTCCACTTT,CASRTKRSSHNSPLHF
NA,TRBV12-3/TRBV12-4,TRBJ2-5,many,TGTGCCAGCAGTTTTGGGAAGACCCAGTACTTC,CASSFGKTQYF
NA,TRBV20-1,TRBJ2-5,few,TGCAGTGCTCGCGGACCACGGTACCAAGAGACCCAGTACTTC,CSARGPRYQETQYF
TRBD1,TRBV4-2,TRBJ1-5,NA,TGTGCCAGCAGCCAAGAGTTGACAGGGGTACATCAGCCCCAGCATTTT,CASSQELTGVHQPQHF
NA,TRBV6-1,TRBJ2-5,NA,TGTGCCAGCAGCCTCCGAGGGGTTAGGGGAGAGACCCAGTACTTC,CASSLRGVRGETQYF
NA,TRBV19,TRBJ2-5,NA,TGTGCCAGTAGTACGTCGAGGGCCTACGAGACCCAGTACTTC,CASSTSRAYETQYF
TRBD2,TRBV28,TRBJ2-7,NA,TGTGCCAGCAGTAAACTAGCGGGAGTTGTAAATGAGCAGTACTTC,CASSKLAGVVNEQYF
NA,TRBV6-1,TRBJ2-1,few,TGTGCCACCCGACGGACCTACAATGAGCAGTTCTTC,CATRRTYNEQFF
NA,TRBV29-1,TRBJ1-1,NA,TGCAGCGTTGAAGGCGGGGACTCAACCGCCACTGAAGCTTTCTTT,CSVEGGDSTATEAFF
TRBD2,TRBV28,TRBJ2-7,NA,TGTGCCAGCAGTACCACCGGGACTAGTCCCGAGTACGAGCAGTACTTC,CASSTTGTSPEYEQYF
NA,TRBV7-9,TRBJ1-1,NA,TGTGCCAGCAGCCCCGGTGGAGAAGAAGCTTTCTTT,CASSPGGEEAFF